The text below deals with one TCR beta chain. Its specificity is not known. V was clipped by 4 bases and J by 0 bases, with 13 bases between them. The CDR3 covers 15 residues. The V gene's germline CDR1 is SGDLS and CDR2 YYNGEE. This sample was included in a study of T cell repertoires in cytomegalovirus infection. The wider study: Well-studied HLA-B-restricted CMV epitopes were used in the study alongside recently identified HLA-C-restricted ones. CMV infection together with matching HLA type was indicated by public TCR beta signatures. Study-level points and caveats: Dominant in the ex vivo response were TCR beta clonotypes restricted by HLA-C and specific for CMV. There were carriers of CMV plus the relevant HLA, and cumulative public TCR beta family frequency identified them.

TCRdb re-derived calls from the reads in MiXCR, one entry per CDR3 protein. Among hundreds of thousands of distinct CDR3 sequences listed, approximately 30% were seen once. The chain couples TRBV9 to TRBJ2-5; D could derive from TRBD1 or TRBD2 (5 bases each). This TCR was recovered from a human donor in good health (CMV status not recorded). Some clones in this sample may be carry-over from other donors' samples. Sequences were derived from cultured CD8+ T cells from PBMCs, sampled from culture after CMV antigen stimulation. CDR3 amino acids: CASSPSPGHQETQYF. The CDR3 DNA is TGTGCCAGCAGCCCCAGCCCGGGGCACCAAGAGACCCAGTACTTC.